These 31 T cell receptor beta chains came from one sample sequenced in a study of Tregs in tolerant kidney transplant recipients. TCRdb's copy holds only in-frame clones and misses some; the assay was immunoSEQ multiplex PCR. The repertoire holds around 5,600 clones, with 90% as singletons. These receptors' antigens are unknown. Here the sequenced sample was Tregs from blood cultured with allogeneic cells, taken before the transplant. The receptors here all came from a human patient who received a combined kidney and bone marrow transplant.

This chain connects TRBV5-4 to TRBJ2-7, with 10 bases lining up with TRBD2. The germline gives CDR1 SGHNT, CDR2 YYREEE (reference sequence). The CDR3 has 14 residues. Trimming at V came to 7 bases and at J to 7 bases, leaving 11 bases not matched to a gene. The CDR3 DNA sequence: TGTGCCAGCCGGATTAGCGGGGGGACCTTGGAGCAGTACTTC. It is translated as CASRISGGTLEQYF.

This chain connects TRBV19 to TRBJ2-1; 8 bases fit TRBD1. V lost 3 bases and J lost 6; bases outside the gene matches: 10. The germline CDR1 and CDR2 sequences are LNHDA and SQIVND (reference sequence). The CDR3 extends over 16 amino acids. CDR3 amino acids: CASSIVLGQGFNEQFF. The CDR3 DNA follows: TGTGCCAGTAGTATTGTCCTCGGACAGGGTTTCAATGAGCAGTTCTTC.

For this clone: One end of the junction does not line up with germline, which may come from a read error. CDR3 DNA: TGTGCCAGCAGCTGGAGATCGTGGGGGGATTTT. Amino acid sequence: CASSWRSWGDF. V usage is TRBV7-8 and J usage is TRBJ1-3; D is perhaps TRBD1 (5 bases). This CDR3 has 11 residues. The V gene's germline CDR1 is SGHVS and CDR2 FQNEAQ. The complete variable domain, with remaining parts taken from reference TRBV7-8 and TRBJ1-3, reads GAGVSQSPRYKVAKRGQDVALRCDPISGHVSLFWYQQALGQGPEFLTYFQNEAQLDKSGLPSDRFFAERPEGSVSTLKIQRTQQEDSAVYLCASSWRSWGDFGEGSWLTVV.

This clone was picked up one time. The chain uses TRBV28 and TRBJ1-4; perhaps TRBD1 as D (6 bases). Germline CDR1 is MDHEN and CDR2 is SYDVKM. The CDR3 has 13 amino acids. V shed 6 bases and J shed 8 bases, with 13 bases lying between them. The CDR3 here is CASSWGGGEKLFF. In nucleotides, the CDR3 is TGTGCCAGCAGCTGGGGGGGCGGGGAAAAACTGTTTTTT. Full variable domain (remainder filled in from reference TRBV28 and TRBJ1-4): DVKVTQSSRYLVKRTGEKVFLECVQDMDHENMFWYRQDPGLGLRLIYFSYDVKMKEKGDIPEGYSVSREKKERFSLILESASTNQTSMYLCASSWGGGEKLFFGSGTQLSVL.

The rearrangement links TRBV14 to TRBJ2-6; D gene unclear. Germline CDR1 reads SGHDN; CDR2 reads FVKESK. V lost 4 bases to trimming and J lost 0 bases, with 7 bases between them. This CDR3 region has 15 residues. CDR3 amino acids: CASSPGPSGANVLTF. The CDR3, as DNA: TGTGCCAGCAGCCCCGGACCCTCTGGGGCCAACGTCCTGACTTTC.

The chain uses TRBV5-1 and TRBJ2-2, with 10 nucleotides matching TRBD2. Germline CDR1 and CDR2: SGHRS and YFSETQ. The V segment lost 5 bases and the J segment 4 bases; nucleotides outside the gene matches: 8. This CDR3 comprises 16 residues. CDR3 bases: TGCGCCAGCAGATCCCAGCGGGGGGGCATCACCGGGGAGCTGTTTTTT. Residues: CASRSQRGGITGELFF.

A remark on this clone: At one of its ends the junction is not consistent with the germline gene, which may arise from a read error. The chain couples TRBV7-8 to TRBJ2-7; D gene ambiguous. The CDR3 length is 11 residues. Germline V lookup: CDR1 SGHVS, CDR2 FQNEAQ. CDR3 sequence (DNA): TGTGCCAGCCGCTTTGGTAGCGAGCAGTACTTC. Protein sequence: CASRFGSEQYF.

The chain couples TRBV29-1 to TRBJ2-5, with 11 bases that match TRBD1. CDR3 length: 15 amino acids. V dropped 6 bases and J dropped 5; count of bases not matched to a gene: 11. Germline V lookup: CDR1 SQVTM, CDR2 ANQGSEA. The CDR3 spells CSVQKRTGGAETQYF. CDR3 sequence (DNA): TGCAGCGTCCAAAAACGGACAGGGGGCGCGGAGACCCAGTACTTC.

The CDR3 loop is CASSLGTRYEQYF. DNA for the CDR3: TGCGCCAGCAGCTTGGGGACCCGCTACGAGCAGTACTTC. The V call is TRBV5-1, the J call TRBJ2-7; D call uncertain. In germline, CDR1 is SGHRS, CDR2 YFSETQ. With 0 bases removed from V and 3 bases from J, the gap between germline ends came to 7 bases. The CDR3 runs 13 residues.

This clone came up once. V is TRBV4-1 and J is TRBJ1-1; 7 bases match TRBD1. The CDR3 has 16 residues. The junction had 10 bases not matched to a gene; V was cut back by 1 base and J by 5 bases. Germline lookup yields CDR1 MGHRA and CDR2 YSYEKL. In nucleotides, the CDR3 is TGCGCCAGCAGCCAAGGCCAGGGGGTCATGGGAACTGAAGCTTTCTTT. Amino acids: CASSQGQGVMGTEAFF.

This chain links TRBV10-1 with TRBJ2-1; D is unresolved. The CDR3 runs 13 residues. The V end lost 3 bases, the J end lost 9 bases, and 12 bases lay between the germline ends. Germline values: CDR1 WNHNN, CDR2 SYGVQD (reference sequence). CDR3 residues: CASSDSPVREQFF. As DNA, the CDR3 is TGCGCCAGCAGTGATTCTCCCGTCCGTGAGCAGTTCTTC.

This clone was seen once. V and J are TRBV6-5 and TRBJ2-7; tentatively, D is TRBD1 or TRBD2 (5 bases each). Trimming took off 6 bases at V and 2 bases at J, with 14 bases between the two ends. CDR3 size: 14 residues. Germline CDR1 reads MNHEY; CDR2 reads SVGAGI. CDR3 sequence (DNA): TGTGCCAGCAGGCTCGGGACCGCTACCTACGAGCAGTACTTC. It encodes CASRLGTATYEQYF.

This clone was recorded only once. The chain couples TRBV19 to TRBJ1-1; the D gene is possibly TRBD1 (6 bases). The ends were cut back, 8 bases at V and 5 bases at J, with 27 bases in the middle. This CDR3 comprises 17 residues. Germline CDR1 and CDR2: LNHDA and SQIVND (reference sequence). CDR3 nucleotides: TGTGCCAGTCAAGAATTCAGGGGAAGGGGTCGGAAGACTGAAGCTTTCTTT. It yields the protein CASQEFRGRGRKTEAFF.

The chain uses TRBV5-4 and TRBJ1-2, with TRBD1 matching 7 bases. This CDR3 has 16 residues. CDR1 and CDR2 (germline): SGHNT, YYREEE (reference sequence). The ends lost 2 bases at V and 1 base at J; junction bases unmatched: 8. CDR3 amino acids: CASSLVPGQYNYGYTF. CDR3 DNA: TGTGCCAGCAGCTTAGTCCCGGGACAGTATAACTATGGCTACACCTTC.

This rearrangement joins TRBV11-2 to TRBJ1-1, with a tentative D call TRBD1 (5 bases). The V and J ends lost 4 bases and 4 bases respectively, with 13 bases between them. Germline V gives CDR1 SGHAT, CDR2 FQNNGV. The CDR3 is made up of 14 amino acids. In DNA form, the CDR3 reads TGTGCCAGCAGCTCGAATGTGGGGGGCACTGAAGCTTTCTTT. Protein: CASSSNVGGTEAFF.

The J gene is TRBJ1-4, the V gene TRBV10-1; D is possibly TRBD1 (6 bases). Per germline, CDR1 WNHNN and CDR2 SYGVQD (reference sequence). The CDR3 covers 21 residues. V shed 3 bases and J shed 4 bases, with 30 bases lying between them. In nucleotides, the CDR3 is TGCGCCAGCAGTGAACGGGAATCAGAGGACAGTGTAAATAGTGGTAATGAAAAACTGTTTTTT. This sequence encodes CASSERESEDSVNSGNEKLFF.

The V call is TRBV2, the J call TRBJ2-2; the D gene could be TRBD1 or TRBD2 (5 bases each). V shed 4 bases and J shed 7 bases, with 13 bases lying between them. Germline values: CDR1 SNHLY, CDR2 FYNNEI. The CDR3 is made up of 14 amino acids. CDR3: CASSGEGTGGELFF. For the CDR3, the DNA is TGTGCCAGCAGTGGGGAAGGGACGGGCGGGGAGCTGTTTTTT. The complete variable domain, with remaining parts taken from reference TRBV2 and TRBJ2-2, reads EPEVTQTPSHQVTQMGQEVILRCVPISNHLYFYWYRQILGQKVEFLVSFYNNEISEKSEIFDDQFSVERPDGSNFTLKIRSTKLEDSAMYFCASSGEGTGGELFFGEGSRLTVL.

The CDR3 here is CASSSWGDTEAFF. The CDR3 DNA reads as TGTGCCAGCAGCTCGTGGGGGGACACTGAAGCTTTCTTT. The chain is built from TRBV11-3 and TRBJ1-1; weak D call: TRBD1 (5 bases). The CDR3 covers 13 residues. Trimming cost V 4 bases and J 3 bases, with 9 bases left between them. The germline CDR1 and CDR2 sequences are SGHNT and YENEEA.

The chain has TRBV28 and TRBJ2-5; possibly TRBD1 or TRBD2 for D (6 bases each). Germline V gene sequence: CDR1 MDHEN, CDR2 SYDVKM. CDR3 size: 14 residues. V gave up 8 bases and J gave up 4 bases, with 17 bases separating them. The CDR3 is CASLPRGGLETQYF. In nucleotides, the CDR3 is TGTGCCAGCCTCCCCCGTGGGGGGCTAGAGACCCAGTACTTC.

This CDR3 reads CASRLSSGYRTDTQYF. CDR3 coding DNA: TGTGCCAGCAGACTATCTAGCGGGTATAGGACAGATACGCAGTATTTT. The genes are TRBV28 and TRBJ2-3; TRBD2 matches 8 bases. The junction had 11 bases not matched to a gene; V was cut back by 6 bases and J by 3 bases. The V gene's germline CDR1 is MDHEN and CDR2 SYDVKM. There are 16 residues in the CDR3.

The chain recombines TRBV6-5 with TRBJ1-4, with D possibly matching TRBD1 (6 bases). From germline, CDR1 is MNHEY and CDR2 SVGAGI. V gave up 6 bases and J gave up 4 bases, with 12 bases separating them. The CDR3 extends over 14 amino acids. CDR3 amino acids: CASSQTGYNEKLFF. CDR3 bases: TGTGCCAGCAGCCAGACAGGCTATAATGAAAAACTGTTTTTT.

The chain carries TRBV19 and TRBJ2-7; no firm D call. Trimming took 3 bases from V and 7 from J, leaving 13 bases between them. This CDR3 has 13 residues. Germline values: CDR1 LNHDA, CDR2 SQIVND (reference sequence). The CDR3 DNA sequence: TGTGCCAGTAGTATCAATGGGTTCTCGGAGCAGTACTTC. Protein sequence: CASSINGFSEQYF.

This chain uses TRBV6-6 with TRBJ1-2, with 7 nucleotides matching TRBD1. Per germline, CDR1 MNHNY and CDR2 SVGAGI (reference sequence). Trimming at V came to 0 bases and at J to 2 bases, leaving 3 bases not matched to a gene. The CDR3 length is 15 residues. Written as DNA, the CDR3 is TGTGCCAGCAGTTACTCGCGGGACAGCAACTATGGCTACACCTTC. Translated: CASSYSRDSNYGYTF.

The J gene is TRBJ2-1, the V gene TRBV10-1; a weak D match, TRBD2 (6 bases). The CDR3 has 18 amino acids. Germline lookup yields CDR1 WNHNN and CDR2 SYGVQD (reference sequence). The V end lost 2 bases, the J end lost 3 bases, and 20 bases lay between the germline ends. Here the CDR3 reads CASSEVVRDGSGYNEQFF. The CDR3 coding sequence is TGCGCCAGCAGTGAGGTCGTGAGGGACGGGAGCGGCTACAATGAGCAGTTCTTC.

The V and J genes are TRBV5-4 and TRBJ2-1; 8 bases match TRBD1. In germline, CDR1 is SGHNT, CDR2 YYREEE (reference sequence). The CDR3 contains 15 residues. V dropped 4 bases and J dropped 8; count of bases not matched to a gene: 11. CDR3 in amino acids: CASSPRKQGDDEQFF. For the CDR3, the DNA is TGTGCCAGCAGCCCCCGAAAACAGGGGGACGATGAGCAGTTCTTC.

The genes are TRBV28 and TRBJ2-2; no definite D call. V gave up 6 bases and J gave up 0 bases, with 8 bases separating them. Germline CDR1 is MDHEN and CDR2 is SYDVKM. The CDR3 is made up of 14 amino acids. Here the CDR3 DNA reads TGTGCCAGCAGAGAGTCAGCGAACACCGGGGAGCTGTTTTTT. Translated, it gives CASRESANTGELFF.

V and J are TRBV18 and TRBJ1-3, with 10 positions matching TRBD1. In germline, CDR1 is KGHSH, CDR2 LQKENI. This CDR3 comprises 15 residues. After removal of 3 bases from V and 6 bases from J, the junction contained 5 bases not matched to a gene. CDR3 region: CASSPTGQGLNTIYF. CDR3 bases: TGTGCCAGCTCACCCACGGGACAGGGGCTAAACACCATATATTTT.

The rearrangement uses TRBV6-5 and TRBJ2-7, with D possibly matching TRBD1 (7 bases). The germline V gene encodes CDR1 MNHEY and CDR2 SVGAGI. V was clipped by 6 bases and J by 1 base, with 16 bases between them. The CDR3 contains 15 residues. CDR3 nucleotide sequence: TGTGCCAGCAGCCCGGCAGGGGGAGGATCCTACGAGCAGTACTTC. Amino acid sequence: CASSPAGGGSYEQYF.

J is TRBJ1-1 and V is TRBV29-1; possibly TRBD1 for D (6 bases). This CDR3 has 14 amino acids. Trimming took off 5 bases at V and 1 base at J, with 14 bases between the two ends. Germline V gene lookup returns CDR1 SQVTM and CDR2 ANQGSEA. The CDR3 sequence: CSVSTGGPNTEAFF. The CDR3 region has the DNA TGCAGCGTTTCCACTGGGGGCCCGAACACTGAAGCTTTCTTT.

The chain combines TRBV10-2 with TRBJ1-2; no firm D call. This CDR3 region has 12 residues. V lost 3 bases, J lost 1 base, and 3 bases lay in between. In germline, CDR1 is WSHSY, CDR2 SAAADI. The CDR3 nucleotides read TGCGCCAGCAGTGATTTTAACTATGGCTACACCTTC. It yields the protein CASSDFNYGYTF.

The rearrangement links TRBV30 to TRBJ1-2; D is unresolved. Germline CDR1 reads GTSNPN; CDR2 reads SVGIG (reference sequence). V dropped 0 bases and J dropped 4 bases, with 18 bases sitting between them. The CDR3 consists of 16 residues. The DNA for the CDR3 is TGTGCCTGGAGTGTAGGGTCACCTTTACGGATCTATGGCTACACCTTC. Translating gives CAWSVGSPLRIYGYTF.